This TCR beta chain emerged from a study of blood T cell repertoires in COVID-19. The method was immunoSEQ multiplex PCR; TCRdb's version includes in-frame clones alone and lacks a portion of them. The data contain about 180,000 clones, about 79% of them singletons. In its sample, this clone was seen once. Trimming stripped 2 bases from V and 8 bases from J, with 19 bases between. The CDR3 runs to 15 residues. Germline V gene lookup returns CDR1 SQVTM and CDR2 ANQGSEA. This TCR was recovered from an older woman with acute or convalescent COVID-19. The source material was peripheral blood. The V gene is TRBV29-1, the J gene TRBJ2-1; possibly TRBD2 for D (6 bases). CDR3 sequence (DNA): TGCAGCGTTGAAATGGGCCGGGAGCGGTTGGATGAGCAGTTCTTC. Residues: CSVEMGRERLDEQFF.